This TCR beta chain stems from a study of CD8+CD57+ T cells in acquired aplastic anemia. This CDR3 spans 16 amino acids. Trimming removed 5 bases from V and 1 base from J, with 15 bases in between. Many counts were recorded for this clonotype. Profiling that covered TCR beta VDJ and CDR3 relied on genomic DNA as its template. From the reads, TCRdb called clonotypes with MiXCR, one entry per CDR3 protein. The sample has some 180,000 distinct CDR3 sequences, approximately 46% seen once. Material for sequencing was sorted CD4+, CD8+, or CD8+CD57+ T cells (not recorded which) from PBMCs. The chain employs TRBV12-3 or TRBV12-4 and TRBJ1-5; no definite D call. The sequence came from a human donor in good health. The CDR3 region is CASSADDGGSNQPQHF. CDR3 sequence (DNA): TGTGCCAGCAGTGCCGATGACGGAGGCAGCAATCAGCCCCAGCATTTT.